This T cell receptor beta chain appears in the sequencing data of a study of cytomegalovirus exposure and HLA in healthy donors. The primer mix had 60 Vbeta and 13 Jbeta primers. Method: immunoSEQ multiplex PCR; TCRdb's copy keeps in-frame clones and lacks some. The sample includes roughly 180,000 clones, 70% to 90% of them seen just once. The material sequenced was PBMCs. This sequence originates from a man aged 18 to 35 in good health and CMV-seropositive.

The CDR3 DNA follows: TGTGCCAGCAGTGACGACCGCGGGGGGCCCCTGTTCTTC. This codes for CASSDDRGGPLFF. The chain employs TRBV6-4 and TRBJ2-1; 8 positions match TRBD2. The CDR3 has 13 residues. V was pared by 2 bases and J by 15 bases, with 9 bases of the junction left unmatched. Per germline, CDR1 MRHNA and CDR2 SNTAGT.